Following are 18 T cell receptor beta chains from one sample sequenced in a study of T cell repertoires in cytomegalovirus infection. These TCRs are of unknown antigen specificity. Via MiXCR, TCRdb re-called the reads, giving one row per CDR3 protein. The sample has fewer than 900,000 distinct CDR3 sequences; approximately 32% are singletons. The sequences come from cultured CD8+ T cells from PBMCs, collected from culture after CMV antigen stimulation. The source is a human donor in good health (CMV status not recorded). Some clones in this sample may be carry-over from other donors' samples.

This clonotype was found a few times. The V and J genes are TRBV9 and TRBJ1-2; the match to TRBD1 covers 10 bases. Germline V CDR1 and CDR2: SGDLS, YYNGEE. The V gene end was trimmed by 2 bases and the J gene end by 2 bases; junction bases not matched to a gene: 6. CDR3 length: 16 residues. In DNA form, the CDR3 reads TGTGCCAGCAGCGTCCCCCCGACAGGGGGCAACTATGGCTACACCTTC. It is translated as CASSVPPTGGNYGYTF. The whole variable domain, filled in from reference TRBV9 and TRBJ1-2, reads DSGVTQTPKHLITATGQRVTLRCSPRSGDLSVYWYQQSLDQGLQFLIQYYNGEERAKGNILERFSAQQFPDLHSELNLSSLELGDSALYFCASSVPPTGGNYGYTFGSGTRLTVV.

This clonotype was seen a few times. The rearrangement links TRBV27 to TRBJ2-1, with 9 bases fitting TRBD1. J gave up 6 bases and V 6 bases, and 6 bases lay outside the gene matches. Germline loops: CDR1 MNHEY, CDR2 SMNVEV (reference sequence). The CDR3 covers 14 residues. The CDR3 sequence: CASRRQGVGNEQFF. CDR3 nucleotide sequence: TGTGCCAGCAGGAGACAGGGGGTTGGCAATGAGCAGTTCTTC.

The genes are TRBV25-1 and TRBJ1-2; possible D gene TRBD1, 6 bases. The CDR3 loop spans 15 amino acids. The germline gives CDR1 MGHDK, CDR2 SYGVNS. Trimming shortened V by 6 bases and J by 7 bases, and 21 bases separated the two germline ends. Here the CDR3 reads CASRSLDRGISGYTF. Written as DNA, the CDR3 is TGTGCCAGCAGATCCCTGGATAGGGGGATTTCTGGCTACACCTTC.

The V and J genes are TRBV2 and TRBJ2-5; D possibly uses TRBD1 or TRBD2 (5 bases each). This CDR3 has 16 amino acids. Trimming stripped 8 bases from V and 5 bases from J, with 24 bases between. The germline V gene encodes CDR1 SNHLY and CDR2 FYNNEI. CDR3 amino acids: CASRGPRAAPAETQYF. The CDR3, as DNA: TGTGCCAGCCGGGGACCCCGAGCGGCTCCCGCGGAGACCCAGTACTTC. The whole variable domain, filled in from reference TRBV2 and TRBJ2-5, reads EPEVTQTPSHQVTQMGQEVILRCVPISNHLYFYWYRQILGQKVEFLVSFYNNEISEKSEIFDDQFSVERPDGSNFTLKIRSTKLEDSAMYFCASRGPRAAPAETQYFGPGTRLLVL.

This clonotype was detected ten times or more. J is TRBJ1-6 and V is TRBV7-6; D is ambiguous. Trimming stripped 1 base from V and 10 bases from J, with 8 bases between. This CDR3 comprises 13 residues. Germline V CDR1 and CDR2: SGHVS, FNYEAQ. The CDR3 DNA reads TGTGCCAGCAGCTTAGGGTCGGTGTCACCCCTCCACTTT. Protein: CASSLGSVSPLHF.

The gene calls are TRBV20-1 and TRBJ2-7; maybe TRBD2 (6 bases). The V end was cut by 6 bases, the J end by 3 bases, with 15 bases between. Germline-derived CDR1 and CDR2 are DFQATT and SNEGSKA (reference sequence). This CDR3 is 13 amino acids long. The CDR3 loop reads CSAEPREFYEQYF. In DNA, the CDR3 is TGCAGTGCCGAACCCCGGGAGTTCTACGAGCAGTACTTC.

This clonotype has just a few counts. The rearrangement links TRBV7-9 to TRBJ1-5; a weak D match, TRBD1 (5 bases). The germline V and J ends were trimmed by 3 bases and 5 bases, with 14 bases remaining between them. Germline assignment: CDR1 SEHNR and CDR2 FQNEAQ (reference sequence). CDR3 length: 15 residues. This CDR3 reads CASSFGEGPDQPQHF. CDR3 sequence (DNA): TGTGCCAGCAGCTTCGGTGAGGGGCCAGATCAGCCCCAGCATTTT.

This clonotype has only a few counts. This chain joins TRBV7-4 and TRBJ2-3; D gene uncertain. This CDR3 region has 16 residues. The germline V gene has CDR1 SGHVT and CDR2 SQSDAQ. Trimming stripped 8 bases from V and 0 bases from J, with 18 bases between. The CDR3 nucleotides read TGTGCCAGCCCCCTGTCCGGCCCAACTAGCACAGATACGCAGTATTTT. Protein product: CASPLSGPTSTDTQYF.

The chain carries TRBV7-8 and TRBJ2-3, with a tentative D call TRBD2 (5 bases). Trimming removed 8 bases at V and 4 bases at J, with 19 bases between. This CDR3 spans 15 amino acids. Per the germline V gene, CDR1 is SGHVS and CDR2 is FQNEAQ. The CDR3 DNA reads as TGTGCCAGCCGAACTTTGAGGGATGTCGCAGATACGCAGTATTTT. Encoded protein: CASRTLRDVADTQYF.

CDR3 protein: CASSLAQASGGAQTQYF. The CDR3 DNA reads TGTGCCAGCAGCTTAGCGCAGGCTAGCGGGGGGGCCCAGACGCAGTATTTT. The V gene is TRBV7-8, the J gene TRBJ2-3; 12 nucleotides match TRBD2. The V gene's germline CDR1 is SGHVS and CDR2 FQNEAQ. The CDR3 runs to 17 residues. The V and J ends lost 0 bases and 9 bases, in that order; junction bases with no gene match: 10.

This clonotype appeared a few times. The V call is TRBV6-1, the J call TRBJ2-1; TRBD2 agrees at 7 bases. CDR3 length: 17 amino acids. V lost 5 bases to trimming and J lost 5 bases; unmatched junction nucleotides: 15. CDR1 and CDR2 from the germline V gene are MNHNS and SASEGT. CDR3 bases: TGTGCCAGCAGTACTTCATTTCTAGCGGCCCTAGACAATGAGCAGTTCTTC. Its protein product is CASSTSFLAALDNEQFF.

This clonotype was recorded many times. The chain recombines TRBV7-2 with TRBJ2-3; tentatively, D is TRBD1 or TRBD2 (6 bases each). The germline V and J ends were trimmed by 6 bases and 9 bases, with 22 bases remaining between them. This CDR3 has 15 residues. Per the germline V gene, CDR1 is SGHTA and CDR2 is FQGNSA. For the CDR3, the DNA is TGTGCCAGCAGTTTCCTGGAGGGGGGCGGTGAAACGCAGTATTTT. The encoded protein is CASSFLEGGGETQYF.

This clonotype was seen ten or more times. The V call is TRBV6-2 or TRBV6-3, the J call TRBJ1-1; TRBD1 is a possible D gene (6 bases). V was shortened by 7 bases and J by 4 bases, with 22 bases between the two germline ends. CDR1 MNHEY and CDR2 SVGEGT come from the germline V gene. This CDR3 comprises 16 residues. CDR3 sequence reads: CASTPGHREGATEAFF. CDR3 bases: TGTGCCAGCACCCCGGGACATAGAGAGGGTGCCACTGAAGCTTTCTTT.

The rearrangement uses TRBV2 and TRBJ1-2; 7 positions agree with TRBD1. J was trimmed by 4 bases and V by 0 bases; bases with no gene match: 5. Germline CDR1 and CDR2: SNHLY and FYNNEI. The length of the CDR3 is 15 residues. The CDR3 DNA is TGTGCCAGCAGTGAAGCGCAGGGGGAGGGCTATGGCTACACCTTC. Translated: CASSEAQGEGYGYTF.

This clonotype has a handful of counts. The V call is TRBV7-8, the J call TRBJ2-7; TRBD2 matches 7 bases. The CDR3 is 17 amino acids. Germline trimming cut 5 bases from V and 0 bases from J; bases unmatched to any gene: 13. CDR1 is SGHVS, CDR2 FQNEAQ, per germline. CDR3 loop: CASSPAGRGSSSYEQYV. The DNA of the CDR3 is TGTGCCAGCAGCCCAGCAGGGCGGGGGTCGAGCTCCTACGAGCAGTACGTC.

V and J are TRBV7-4 and TRBJ2-7; TRBD1 agrees at 8 bases. The CDR3 length is 13 residues. V gave up 8 bases and J gave up 3 bases; unmatched junction bases: 6. Germline values: CDR1 SGHVT, CDR2 SQSDAQ. The CDR3: CASGGQENYEQYF. The DNA of the CDR3 is TGTGCCAGCGGGGGACAGGAGAACTACGAGCAGTACTTC.

The DNA for the CDR3 is TGTGCCAGCAGCTTCGGAGGGCCCTACAATCAGCCCCAGCATTTT. It codes for CASSFGGPYNQPQHF. The rearrangement links TRBV7-9 to TRBJ1-5; D remains unclear. This CDR3 region has 15 residues. V was pared by 3 bases and J by 3 bases, with 12 bases between. CDR1 is SEHNR, CDR2 FQNEAQ, per germline (reference sequence).

Only a few counts were recorded for this clonotype. This chain uses TRBV7-9 with TRBJ1-5, with D uncertain. In germline, CDR1 is SEHNR, CDR2 FQNEAQ (reference sequence). The CDR3 is made up of 17 amino acids. V was cut by 3 bases and J by 1 base, with 16 bases left in between. The CDR3 bases are TGTGCCAGCAGCTTGGTGAGGCATTTCGACAGCAATCAGCCCCAGCATTTT. This translates into CASSLVRHFDSNQPQHF.